This T cell receptor beta chain was sequenced during a study of T-cell reconstitution after alpha-beta-depleted transplantation in children. General observations from the study: Most T-cell counts and diversity one year after the transplant came from T cells that were newly produced. Surviving recipient T cells and thymic progenitors underlay high day-60 TCRbeta diversity in some patients. Expanded clones from the graft, numbering several hundred, reportedly supplied alpha-beta T cells about two months after transplant.

This clonotype has a handful of counts. Its antigen is undetermined. As it was prepared, the TCRbeta library received unique molecular identifiers. TCRdb recomputed calls from the PCR reads with MiXCR, one row per CDR3 protein. The data show 580,000 or so distinct CDR3 sequences, with 20% to 25% seen just once and 14% held by the top ten. The V and J ends lost 6 bases and 4 bases, in that order; junction bases with no gene match: 6. Germline values: CDR1 DFQATT, CDR2 SNEGSKA (reference sequence). This CDR3 is 14 amino acids long. The sequence was collected from a boy under two years old who had a stem cell transplant for acute myeloid leukemia, so the T cells may come from the graft donor. The chain links TRBV20-1 to TRBJ2-1; TRBD2 matches at 10 bases. This specimen consisted of PBMCs, mostly from graft donor cells, obtained 360 days after TCRalphabeta/CD19-depleted stem cell transplant. CDR3 bases: TGCAGTGCGGCCCCTAGCGGGGGTTACAATGAGCAGTTCTTC. Amino acids: CSAAPSGGYNEQFF.